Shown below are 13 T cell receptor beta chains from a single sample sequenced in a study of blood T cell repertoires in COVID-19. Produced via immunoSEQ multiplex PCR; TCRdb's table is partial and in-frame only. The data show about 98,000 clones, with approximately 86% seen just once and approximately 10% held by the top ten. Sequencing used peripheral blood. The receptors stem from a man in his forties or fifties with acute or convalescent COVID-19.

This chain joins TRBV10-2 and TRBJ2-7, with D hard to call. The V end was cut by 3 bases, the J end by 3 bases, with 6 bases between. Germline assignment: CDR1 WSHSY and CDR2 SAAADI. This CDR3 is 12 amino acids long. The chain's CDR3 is CASSDTHYEQYF. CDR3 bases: TGCGCCAGCAGTGACACTCACTACGAGCAGTACTTC.

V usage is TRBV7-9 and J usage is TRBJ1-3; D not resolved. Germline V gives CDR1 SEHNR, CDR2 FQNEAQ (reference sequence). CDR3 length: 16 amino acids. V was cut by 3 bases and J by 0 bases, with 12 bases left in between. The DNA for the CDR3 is TGTGCCAGCAGCTTGGCTCTGAAGTTCTCTGGAAACACCATATATTTT. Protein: CASSLALKFSGNTIYF. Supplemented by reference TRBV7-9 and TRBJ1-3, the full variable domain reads DTGVSQNPRHKITKRGQNVTFRCDPISEHNRLYWYRQTLGQGPEFLTYFQNEAQLEKSRLLSDRFSAERPKGSFSTLEIQRTEQGDSAMYLCASSLALKFSGNTIYFGEGSWLTVV.

This CDR3 reads CASSALTGANEKLFF. DNA of the CDR3: TGTGCCAGTAGTGCCCTGACAGGTGCTAATGAAAAACTGTTTTTT. This chain connects TRBV19 to TRBJ1-4, with a possible D match to TRBD1 (6 bases). Germline loops: CDR1 LNHDA, CDR2 SQIVND (reference sequence). Trimming shortened V by 5 bases and J by 3 bases, and 13 bases separated the two germline ends. The CDR3 runs to 15 residues.

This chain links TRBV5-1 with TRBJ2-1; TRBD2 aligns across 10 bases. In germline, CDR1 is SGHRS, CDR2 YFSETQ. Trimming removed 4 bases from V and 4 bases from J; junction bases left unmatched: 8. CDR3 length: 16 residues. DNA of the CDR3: TGCGCCAGCAGCAAAACCGGGACTAGCGTATACAATGAGCAGTTCTTC. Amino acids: CASSKTGTSVYNEQFF.

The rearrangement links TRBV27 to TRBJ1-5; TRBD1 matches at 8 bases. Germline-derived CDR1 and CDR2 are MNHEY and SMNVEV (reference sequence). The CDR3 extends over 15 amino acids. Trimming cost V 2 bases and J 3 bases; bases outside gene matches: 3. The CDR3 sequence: CASSLTGGNNQPQHF. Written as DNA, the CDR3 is TGTGCCAGCAGTTTAACAGGGGGGAACAATCAGCCCCAGCATTTT.

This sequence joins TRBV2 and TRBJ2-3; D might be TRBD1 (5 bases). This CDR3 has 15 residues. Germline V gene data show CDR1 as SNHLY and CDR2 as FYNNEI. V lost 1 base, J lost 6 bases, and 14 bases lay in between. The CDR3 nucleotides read TGTGCCAGCAGTGAAGGGCTCAGGGATAGGGATACGCAGTATTTT. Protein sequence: CASSEGLRDRDTQYF.

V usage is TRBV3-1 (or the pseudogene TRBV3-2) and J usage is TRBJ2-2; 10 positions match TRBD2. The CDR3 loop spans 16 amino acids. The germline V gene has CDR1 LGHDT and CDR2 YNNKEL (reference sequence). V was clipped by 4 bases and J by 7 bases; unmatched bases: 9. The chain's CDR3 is CASSLRSGRAVGELFF. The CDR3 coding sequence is TGTGCCAGCAGCCTCCGAAGCGGGAGGGCCGTCGGGGAGCTGTTTTTT.

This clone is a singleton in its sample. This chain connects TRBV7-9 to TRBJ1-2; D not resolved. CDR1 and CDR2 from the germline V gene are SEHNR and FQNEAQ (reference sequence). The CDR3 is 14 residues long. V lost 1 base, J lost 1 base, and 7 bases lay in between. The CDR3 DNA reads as TGTGCCAGCAGCTTAGTAAGCGTTAACTATGGCTACACCTTC. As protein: CASSLVSVNYGYTF.

The CDR3 here is CASNRAGGPVLPDTQYF. CDR3 nucleotides: TGTGCCAGCAATCGCGCGGGAGGGCCTGTTCTGCCAGATACGCAGTATTTT. The rearrangement links TRBV5-6 to TRBJ2-3, with TRBD2 matching 9 bases. This CDR3 has 17 residues. The germline V gene encodes CDR1 SGHDT and CDR2 YYEEEE. V shed 6 bases and J 4 bases; nucleotides not matched to a gene: 15. Full variable domain (missing parts from reference TRBV5-6 and TRBJ2-3): DAGVTQSPTHLIKTRGQQVTLRCSPKSGHDTVSWYQQALGQGPQFIFQYYEEEERQRGNFPDRFSGHQFPNYSSELNVNALLLGDSALYLCASNRAGGPVLPDTQYFGPGTRLTVL.

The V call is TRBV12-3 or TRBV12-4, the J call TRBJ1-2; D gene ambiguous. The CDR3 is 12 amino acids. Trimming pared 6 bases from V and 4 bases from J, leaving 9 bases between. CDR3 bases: TGTGCCAGCAGCCCGAGAGTCTATGGCTACACCTTC. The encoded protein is CASSPRVYGYTF.

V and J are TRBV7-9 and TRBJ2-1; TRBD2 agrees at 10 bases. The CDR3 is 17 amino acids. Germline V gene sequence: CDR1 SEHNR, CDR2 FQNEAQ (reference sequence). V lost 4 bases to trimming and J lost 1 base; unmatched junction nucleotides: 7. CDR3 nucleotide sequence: TGTGCCAGCAGCTCAAGCGGGAGGGCCAGTTCCTACAATGAGCAGTTCTTC. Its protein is CASSSSGRASSYNEQFF.

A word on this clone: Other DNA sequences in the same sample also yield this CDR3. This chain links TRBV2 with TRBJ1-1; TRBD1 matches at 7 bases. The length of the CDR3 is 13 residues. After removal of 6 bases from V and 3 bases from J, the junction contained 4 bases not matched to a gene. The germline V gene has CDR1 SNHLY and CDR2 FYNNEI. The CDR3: CASSLTGDTEAFF. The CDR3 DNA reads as TGTGCCAGCAGCCTCACAGGGGACACTGAAGCTTTCTTT.

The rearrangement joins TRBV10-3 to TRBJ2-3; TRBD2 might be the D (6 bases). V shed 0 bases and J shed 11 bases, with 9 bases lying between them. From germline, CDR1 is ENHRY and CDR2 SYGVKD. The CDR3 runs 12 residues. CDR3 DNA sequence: TGTGCCATCAGTGAGTCAGGAGGGATGCAGTATTTT. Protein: CAISESGGMQYF.